This TCR beta chain was obtained from a study of Ad26.COV2.S vaccination and SARS-CoV-2 variants. The repertoire was sequenced with immunoSEQ multiplex PCR; TCRdb's copy has only in-frame clones and lacks some. The table lists 43,000 or so clones, around 83% of them singletons, with about 45% in the top ten. V lost 0 bases and J lost 4; bases outside the gene matches: 4. The CDR3 extends over 16 amino acids. Germline CDR1 reads SGDLS; CDR2 reads YYNGEE. The source material was peripheral blood, sampled after recovery from COVID-19. This chain joins TRBV9 and TRBJ2-1, with 10 positions matching TRBD2. This receptor was identified in a human donor who had recovered from COVID-19. The CDR3: CASSVVWTSGYNEQFF. In DNA form, the CDR3 reads TGTGCCAGCAGCGTAGTCTGGACTAGCGGATACAATGAGCAGTTCTTC.